The rows below give T cell receptor beta chains drawn from one sample of a study of shared clonotypes between healthy human individuals. Sequencing used immunoSEQ multiplex PCR; TCRdb keeps in-frame clones, though not all of them. This sample has 2,500,000 or so clones, with over 85% found just once. Material for sequencing was naive CD4+ T cells sorted from blood. These receptors were collected from a man between 18 and 29 years old in good health. CDR3s leave out the opening cysteine and the closing phenylalanine or tryptophan.

V: TRBV27; J: TRBJ2-7; CDR3: ASSLGLSGGEQY
V: TRBV20-1; J: TRBJ2-3; CDR3: SARRTDTQY
V: TRBV7-2; J: TRBJ2-7; CDR3: ASSPAREGPMISYEQY
V: TRBV7-2; J: TRBJ1-4; CDR3: ASSLGQGTTNEKLF
V: TRBV7-9; J: TRBJ2-5; CDR3: ASSLGGKETQY
V: TRBV6-5; J: TRBJ2-7; CDR3: ASTLKDGSYEQY
V: TRBV7-2; J: TRBJ2-7; CDR3: ASREADSSTYEQY
V: TRBV9; J: TRBJ2-5; CDR3: ASSTPGQETQY
V: TRBV11-3; J: TRBJ1-5; CDR3: ASSWGQSVNQPQH
V: TRBV5-6; J: TRBJ1-5; CDR3: ASSSDSYSNQPQH
V: TRBV6-5; J: TRBJ1-2; CDR3: ASMIGWGLGYT
V: TRBV5-4; J: TRBJ2-7; CDR3: ASSLGQGVPYEQY
V: TRBV19; J: TRBJ1-2; CDR3: ASSMRGVRYGYT
V: TRBV14; J: TRBJ1-6; CDR3: ASSQVAGLSNSPLH
V: TRBV7-2; J: TRBJ2-1; CDR3: ASSPGTSGSPHNEQF
V: TRBV6-6; J: TRBJ2-2; CDR3: ASSYGGALVTGELF
V: TRBV30; J: TRBJ1-5; CDR3: AWSVGGPQH
V: TRBV7-2; J: TRBJ1-1; CDR3: ASSLVGDTEAF
V: TRBV6-4; J: TRBJ1-1; CDR3: ASSDQGLNTEAF
V: TRBV5-1; J: TRBJ2-1; CDR3: ASRYRTDNNEQF
V: TRBV6-1; J: TRBJ1-5; CDR3: ASSELMQPQH
V: TRBV27; J: TRBJ2-7; CDR3: ASSLLFIGGYEQY
V: TRBV6-5; J: TRBJ2-7; CDR3: ASRGASYEQY